Listed here is a single T cell receptor (beta chain). What it recognizes is unknown. It is unclear where the CDR3 begins or ends on the DNA, so no DNA is shown, and the CDR3 is as TCRdb lists it. Amplifying from RNA transcripts, the study obtained TCR beta CDR3 regions. Second-round multiplex PCR followed a first-round RT-PCR using HTBI primers. Via MiXCR, TCRdb re-called the multiplex PCR reads, giving one row per CDR3 protein. Here the sample spans 660,000 or so distinct CDR3 sequences, over 40% being singletons. This entry is derived from a study of Graves' ophthalmopathy and Graves' hyperthyroidism. In the study overall: There was a collection of peripheral blood at initial diagnosis, before any treatment. Study observations and caveats: Ophthalmopathy versus stable hyperthyroidism: 13-signature model gave roughly 88% sensitivity, roughly 81% specificity. The model's prediction of ophthalmopathy progression had just over 70% sensitivity and 72% to 85% specificity.

Presentation of ophthalmopathy in the donors involved moderate-to-severe activity, CAS ≥3, NOSPECS ≥4 and a duration under 3 months. The CDR3 is made up of 14 amino acids, end residues included. Germline V gives CDR1 LNHDA, CDR2 SQIVND (reference sequence). The clonotype comes from an adult man with Graves' ophthalmopathy. The chain recombines TRBV19 with TRBJ2-7. The sample consisted of peripheral blood. This CDR3 reads CASGWGRGSNEQCF.